These T cell receptor beta chains were read from a single sample in a study of CD8+ T cells in alopecia areata. The method was immunoSEQ multiplex PCR; TCRdb's version includes in-frame clones alone and lacks a portion of them. The sample shows approximately 170,000 clones, more than 55% of them seen only once. The sequences come from CD4+ T cells sorted from blood, collected at week 4, from a patient treated with tofacitinib. These receptors all come from a human donor with alopecia areata. Each CDR3 is given with its conserved first and last residue. D genes are given only for firm matches. Size is omitted from some rows. Given values are once, few, many or a class for expanded clones.

TRBV30	.	.	TRBJ2-3	CAWSVRRGGWNTQYF	TGTGCCTGGAGTGTACGGCGCGGAGGTTGGAATACGCAGTATTTT
TRBV23-1	few	.	TRBJ2-7	CASQRPIGEQYF	TGCGCCAGCCAGAGACCAATCGGCGAGCAGTACTTC
TRBV7-2	.	.	TRBJ2-2	CASSLVASAGGELFF	TGTGCCAGCAGCTTAGTGGCTAGCGCGGGCGGGGAGCTGTTTTTT
TRBV25-1	once	.	TRBJ2-5	CATAGGGQETQYF	TGTGCCACGGCAGGGGGAGGCCAAGAGACCCAGTACTTC
TRBV4-3	.	.	TRBJ1-2	CASSQEDTGHYGYTF	TGCGCCAGCAGCCAAGAGGACACAGGGCACTATGGCTACACCTTC
TRBV6-6	few	.	TRBJ1-1	CASSYGVAAFF	TGTGCCAGCAGTTACGGGGTGGCAGCTTTCTTT
TRBV9	once	.	TRBJ2-1	CASSVGVSYNEQFF	TGTGCCAGCAGCGTAGGTGTCTCCTACAATGAGCAGTTCTTC
TRBV28	few	TRBD1	TRBJ2-5	CASSFTGGRKTQYF	TGTGCCAGCAGTTTCACAGGGGGGAGGAAGACCCAGTACTTC
TRBV21-1	many	.	TRBJ2-5	CATLVGVLGETQYF	TGTGCCACCCTCGTGGGAGTGCTCGGCGAGACCCAGTACTTC
TRBV25-1	once	.	TRBJ2-7	CASSEETGSETSYEQYF	TGTGCCAGCAGTGAAGAAACAGGGAGTGAGACCTCCTACGAGCAGTACTTC
TRBV9	.	.	TRBJ1-3	CASSVESSGNTIYF	TGTGCCAGCAGCGTTGAGAGCTCTGGAAACACCATATATTTT
TRBV6-4	.	.	TRBJ2-7	CASSPQPLGEQYF	TGTGCCAGCAGCCCCCAACCCCTAGGCGAGCAGTACTTC
TRBV5-1	.	.	TRBJ2-1	CASMGLLRSDEQFF	TGCGCCAGCATGGGACTTCTTAGGAGCGATGAGCAGTTCTTC
TRBV29-1	.	TRBD1	TRBJ2-3	CSVHRGRTDTQYF	TGCAGCGTCCACAGGGGCCGCACAGATACGCAGTATTTT
TRBV5-4	few	.	TRBJ1-1	CASSSGKMNTEAFF	TGTGCCAGCAGCTCTGGGAAGATGAACACTGAAGCTTTCTTT
TRBV29-1	.	.	TRBJ1-5	CSAGQGGNQPQHF	TGCAGCGCCGGCCAGGGAGGCAATCAGCCCCAGCATTTT
TRBV28	.	TRBD2	TRBJ2-7	CASSGTSGRKSYEQYF	TGTGCCAGCAGTGGGACTAGCGGGAGGAAATCCTACGAGCAGTACTTC
TRBV29-1	.	.	TRBJ2-3	CSVVGIPGTDTQYF	TGCAGCGTTGTTGGCATTCCTGGCACAGATACGCAGTATTTT
TRBV30	.	.	TRBJ2-1	CAWSGALQFF	TGTGCCTGGAGTGGTGCCCTGCAGTTCTTC
TRBV11-1	.	.	TRBJ2-7	CASSSGLPYEQYF	TGTGCCAGCAGCTCGGGACTTCCCTACGAGCAGTACTTC
TRBV30	.	.	TRBJ1-1	CAWSVRRVTNTEAFF	TGTGCCTGGAGTGTACGTCGGGTTACGAACACTGAAGCTTTCTTT
TRBV7-2	.	.	TRBJ1-1	CASSRGVENTEAFF	TGTGCCAGCAGCCGGGGGGTGGAGAACACTGAAGCTTTCTTT
TRBV7-2	.	TRBD2	TRBJ2-5	CASSLDVSGSLETQYF	TGTGCCAGCAGCTTAGACGTTAGCGGGAGTTTAGAGACCCAGTACTTC
TRBV30	.	.	TRBJ1-3	CAWSTGQAGNTIYF	TGTGCCTGGTCCACTGGACAAGCTGGAAACACCATATATTTT
TRBV15	.	.	TRBJ2-4	CATSSGPANIQYF	TGTGCCACCAGTAGTGGACCGGCCAACATTCAGTACTTC
TRBV11-2	.	.	TRBJ2-7	CASSLSGAYEQYF	TGTGCCAGCAGCTTATCAGGAGCCTACGAGCAGTACTTC
TRBV5-8	.	.	TRBJ1-2	CASVQGGLYGYTF	TGTGCCAGCGTGCAGGGAGGCCTCTATGGCTACACCTTC
TRBV5-1	.	.	TRBJ2-4	CASQPGQVKNIQYF	TGCGCCAGCCAGCCGGGACAAGTGAAAAACATTCAGTACTTC
TRBV29-1	.	TRBD2	TRBJ2-1	CSVSGLAGGIRDEQFF	TGCAGCGTTTCCGGGCTAGCGGGAGGGATTAGGGATGAGCAGTTCTTC